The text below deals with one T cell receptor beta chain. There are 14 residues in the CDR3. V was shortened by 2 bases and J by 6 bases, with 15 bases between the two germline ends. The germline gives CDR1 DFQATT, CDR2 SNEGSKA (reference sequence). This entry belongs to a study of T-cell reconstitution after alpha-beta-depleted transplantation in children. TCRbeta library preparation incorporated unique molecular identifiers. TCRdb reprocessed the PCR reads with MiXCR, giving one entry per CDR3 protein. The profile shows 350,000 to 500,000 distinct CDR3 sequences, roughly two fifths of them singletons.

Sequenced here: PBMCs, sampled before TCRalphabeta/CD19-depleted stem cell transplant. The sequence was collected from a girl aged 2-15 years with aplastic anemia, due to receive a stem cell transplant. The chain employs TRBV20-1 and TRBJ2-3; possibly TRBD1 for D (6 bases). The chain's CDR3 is CSARLGARRDTQYF. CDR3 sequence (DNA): TGCAGTGCTAGATTGGGGGCCAGGAGGGATACGCAGTATTTT.